What follows describes a single T cell receptor (beta chain). Its target is unknown. Clones were sequenced by immunoSEQ multiplex PCR, and TCRdb holds only the in-frame ones, with some missing. The repertoire holds 4,900 or so clones, with 34% as singletons. Treatment meaning: randomized to nivolumab then ipilimumab (arm A) or the reverse (arm B). This sample was included in a study of sequential checkpoint blockade in melanoma. Study background: Randomization was 1:1 between first-line nivolumab→ipilimumab and ipilimumab→nivolumab. 91 pretreatment tumor DNA samples were TCRβ immunosequenced.

Whole-study findings and limits: PD-L1 staining and CD8+ counts, not mutational load, tracked tumor T-cell clonality.

The sample here was tumor tissue (inferred from file names), taken from a patient given nivolumab and ipilimumab in sequence. The clonotype was recovered from a human donor with melanoma.

CDR3 loop: CSVVGGIYGYTF. The DNA for the CDR3 is TGCAGCGTCGTGGGGGGGATCTATGGCTACACCTTC. The J gene is TRBJ1-2, the V gene TRBV29-1, with D possibly TRBD1 on 5 matching bases. The CDR3 length is 12 residues. Trimming shortened V by 6 bases and J by 4 bases, and 12 bases separated the two germline ends. CDR1 and CDR2 (germline): SQVTM, ANQGSEA.